The 21 T cell receptor beta chains listed next were all sequenced from one sample in a study of CXCR3-negative and CXCR3-positive naive CD8 T cells. The method, 5' RACE with UMI labels, was used to prepare the TRB cDNA libraries. Reprocessing the 5' RACE reads, TCRdb reports a single entry for every CDR3 protein and omits DNA. This specimen shows roughly 40,000 distinct CDR3 sequences; the ten leading clones hold more than 7.5%. What was sequenced was memory CD8+ T cells from blood. These receptors were taken from a human donor in good health. Some clones in this sample may be carry-over from other donors' samples.

The chain couples TRBV12-3 or TRBV12-4 to TRBJ1-5; TCRdb's D call, TRBD1, is unchecked because there is no DNA. This CDR3 has 11 amino acids. This CDR3 reads CASSRGEPQHF.

The V gene is TRBV19, the J gene TRBJ2-7; TCRdb returns TRBD1, unconfirmable since there is no DNA. The CDR3 is 15 amino acids. Per the germline V gene, CDR1 is LNHDA and CDR2 is SQIVND (reference sequence). This CDR3 is CASSMEGAVRYEQYF.

The CDR3 spells CASSRYSGGLYEQYF. This sequence joins TRBV7-2 and TRBJ2-7; TCRdb proposes TRBD2, but this gene call is untestable without DNA. Per the germline V gene, CDR1 is SGHTA and CDR2 is FQGNSA. This CDR3 region has 15 residues.

The chain carries TRBV6-5 and TRBJ2-7. The CDR3 sequence is 13 residues long. Germline-derived CDR1 and CDR2 are MNHEY and SVGAGI. CDR3 sequence reads: CASSYGNSYEQYF.

The rearrangement uses TRBV11-2 and TRBJ2-7; with no DNA, the TCRdb D assignment of TRBD1 cannot be verified. Germline CDR1 and CDR2: SGHAT and FQNNGV. The CDR3 is 15 amino acids. This CDR3 reads CASSFLSGSPNEQYF.

This chain connects TRBV28 to TRBJ2-3; the TCRdb call, TRBD1, lacks DNA for checking. The CDR3 runs to 15 residues. Germline lookup yields CDR1 MDHEN and CDR2 SYDVKM. CDR3 residues: CASRPIGDRADTQYF.

The CDR3 reads CASSPPAASTYEQYF. J is TRBJ2-7 and V is TRBV18. From germline, CDR1 is KGHSH and CDR2 LQKENI. The CDR3 covers 15 residues.

Here the CDR3 reads CASSLGGPTYEQYF. The V gene is TRBV27, the J gene TRBJ2-7; the TCRdb call, TRBD1, lacks DNA for checking. The CDR3 is 14 amino acids. Germline CDR1 reads MNHEY; CDR2 reads SMNVEV (reference sequence).

V and J are TRBV6-1 and TRBJ1-1. Germline V gene data show CDR1 as MNHNS and CDR2 as SASEGT. The CDR3 has 13 amino acids. CDR3 loop: CASSEAENTEAFF.

The chain recombines TRBV27 with TRBJ2-7; TCRdb proposes TRBD2, but this gene call is untestable without DNA. Looked up from germline, CDR1 is MNHEY and CDR2 is SMNVEV (reference sequence). The CDR3 loop spans 14 amino acids. The CDR3 is CASSPGGPKYEQYF.

The chain joins TRBV4-1 to TRBJ1-2; TCRdb's D call of TRBD1 is untestable without DNA. Looked up from germline, CDR1 is MGHRA and CDR2 is YSYEKL. The CDR3 runs to 15 residues. The CDR3 region is CASSQEGQLNYGYTF.

Frequency places this clonotype as medium-sized. The rearrangement uses TRBV9 and TRBJ2-7; TCRdb returns TRBD1, unconfirmable since there is no DNA. Per germline, CDR1 SGDLS and CDR2 YYNGEE. This CDR3 is built from 14 residues. This chain's CDR3 is CASSVSGTGGEQYF.

This clonotype is identified as medium-sized from frequency. V gene TRBV20-1 combines with J gene TRBJ2-5; the D gene TCRdb calls, TRBD1, cannot be checked with no DNA. Germline-derived CDR1 and CDR2 are DFQATT and SNEGSKA (reference sequence). The CDR3 totals 14 residues. CDR3 residues: CSARASDPGETQYF.

This sequence joins TRBV7-9 and TRBJ2-1; with no DNA, the TCRdb D assignment of TRBD1 cannot be verified. The germline V gene encodes CDR1 SEHNR and CDR2 FQNEAQ (reference sequence). The CDR3 covers 12 residues. The chain's CDR3 is CASSSIPDEQFF.

The chain combines TRBV5-1 with TRBJ1-1; TCRdb selects TRBD1, and the lack of DNA leaves this call unchecked. The CDR3 is 16 residues long. Germline V gene sequence: CDR1 SGHRS, CDR2 YFSETQ. CDR3 in amino acids: CASSIRQGIRNTEAFF.

The CDR3 loop is CASSPFRGQGTGELFF. The gene calls are TRBV7-7 and TRBJ2-2; TCRdb gives TRBD1 as the D gene, but with no DNA this cannot be confirmed. Germline values: CDR1 SSHAT, CDR2 FNYEAQ (reference sequence). This CDR3 comprises 16 residues.

The rearrangement links TRBV7-9 to TRBJ2-7; absent DNA, TCRdb's TRBD1 call cannot be checked. The length of the CDR3 is 16 residues. From germline, CDR1 is SEHNR and CDR2 FQNEAQ (reference sequence). The CDR3: CASSLVGGGASYEQYF.

This clonotype is deemed medium-sized by its frequency. Here the CDR3 reads CASRATETGELFF. The rearrangement uses TRBV6-2 or TRBV6-3 and TRBJ2-2; TCRdb names TRBD1, which stays unverified in the absence of DNA. The germline gives CDR1 MNHEY, CDR2 SVGEGT. This CDR3 contains 13 residues.

V and J are TRBV28 and TRBJ2-1; absent DNA, TCRdb's TRBD1 call cannot be checked. Germline lookup yields CDR1 MDHEN and CDR2 SYDVKM. CDR3 size: 16 residues. The CDR3 here is CASSRFRGRSDNEQFF.

J is TRBJ2-5 and V is TRBV12-3 or TRBV12-4; lacking DNA, the TRBD2 call made by TCRdb goes unchecked. This CDR3 contains 14 residues. This CDR3 is CASSLPAGEETQYF.

The chain couples TRBV6-1 to TRBJ2-3; TCRdb returns TRBD1, unconfirmable since there is no DNA. This CDR3 has 14 residues. Germline V CDR1 and CDR2: MNHNS, SASEGT. CDR3 sequence: CASSPPVRTDTQYF.